What follows describes a single TCR beta chain. The antigen is unknown. The data stem from a study of beta chain features in type 1 diabetes. The germline V gene encodes CDR1 MGHRA and CDR2 YSYEKL. Trimming stripped 0 bases from V and 8 bases from J, with 11 bases between. The CDR3 is 14 amino acids. Since all of the isolated RNA was reverse transcribed, expressed TCRB transcripts were what got sequenced. The protocol was immunoSEQ multiplex PCR, while the TCRdb copy is restricted to in-frame clones and leaves out a portion. The profile shows about 400,000 clones, around an eighth of them singletons. Findings and caveats of the study: Type 1 diabetes patients showed a moderate but significant shortening of TCRB CDR3s in all four CD4+ subsets.

Material for sequencing was naive CD4+ T cells from blood. The V gene is TRBV4-1, the J gene TRBJ2-1, with unresolved D. This sequence originates from a woman younger than 30 with type 1 diabetes. CDR3 protein: CASSQDWAAYEQFF. In DNA form, the CDR3 reads TGCGCCAGCAGCCAAGATTGGGCAGCCTATGAGCAGTTCTTC.